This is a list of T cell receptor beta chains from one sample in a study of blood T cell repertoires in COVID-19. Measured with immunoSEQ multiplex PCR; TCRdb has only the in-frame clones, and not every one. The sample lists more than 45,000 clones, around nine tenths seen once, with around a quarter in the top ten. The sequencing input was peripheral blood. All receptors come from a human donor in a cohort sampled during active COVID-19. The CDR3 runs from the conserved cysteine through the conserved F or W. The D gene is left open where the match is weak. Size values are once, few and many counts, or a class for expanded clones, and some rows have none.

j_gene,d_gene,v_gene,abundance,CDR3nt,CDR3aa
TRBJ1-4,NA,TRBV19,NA,TGTGCCAGTAGTATAGCGGGGGCAACTAATGAAAAACTGTTTTTT,CASSIAGATNEKLFF
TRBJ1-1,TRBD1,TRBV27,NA,TGTGCCAGCAGACTCAGGGGGGAAGCTTTCTTT,CASRLRGEAFF
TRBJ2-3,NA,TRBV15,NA,TGTGCCACCAGCAGAGAGGGGAGGAACACAGATACGCAGTATTTT,CATSREGRNTDTQYF
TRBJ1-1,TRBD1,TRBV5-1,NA,TGCGCCAGCAGCCTGCGGACAGGGCCCTCTGAAGCTTTCTTT,CASSLRTGPSEAFF
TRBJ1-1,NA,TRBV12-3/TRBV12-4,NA,TGTGCCAGCAGTTCGACGGGGGGGGCTGAAGCTTTCTTT,CASSSTGGAEAFF
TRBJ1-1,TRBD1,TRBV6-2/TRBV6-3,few,TGTGCCAGCAGTTACCGACCACAGGGGACCATGAACACTGAAGCTTTCTTT,CASSYRPQGTMNTEAFF
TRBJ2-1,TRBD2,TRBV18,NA,TGTGCCAGCTCACGGACTAGCGGAGACAATGAGCAGTTCTTC,CASSRTSGDNEQFF
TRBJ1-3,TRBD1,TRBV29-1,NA,TGCAGCGTTGCCCAGGGGGCGCATGGAAACACCATATATTTT,CSVAQGAHGNTIYF
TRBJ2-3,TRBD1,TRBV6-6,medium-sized,TGTGCCAGCATTAGGACAGGGGGCACAGATACGCAGTATTTT,CASIRTGGTDTQYF
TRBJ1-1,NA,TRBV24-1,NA,TGTGCCACCAGTGATAGGCAGAGCGAGACTGAAGCTTTCTTT,CATSDRQSETEAFF
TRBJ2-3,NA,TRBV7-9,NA,TGTGCCAGCAGCCCAAGTCTAAGCACAGATACGCAGTATTTT,CASSPSLSTDTQYF
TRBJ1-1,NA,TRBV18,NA,TGTGCCAGCTCACTTCAGGACACTGAAGCTTTCTTT,CASSLQDTEAFF
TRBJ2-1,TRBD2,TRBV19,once,TGTGCCAGTAGAAAGACTAGCGGGGGGGCCGATGAGCAGTTCTTC,CASRKTSGGADEQFF